The clone carrying this T cell receptor (beta chain) was picked up one time. This entry is derived from a study of Ad26.COV2.S vaccination and SARS-CoV-2 variants. Per the germline V gene, CDR1 is MNHNY and CDR2 is SVGAGI (reference sequence). The V segment lost 5 bases and the J segment 0 bases; nucleotides outside the gene matches: 9. The CDR3 has 17 residues. Clones were sequenced by immunoSEQ multiplex PCR, and TCRdb holds only the in-frame ones, with some missing. The sample yields a few hundred thousand clones, roughly 88% seen once. Treatment given: some 19 received Ad26.COV2.S at low or high dose, single or two shots; 5 received placebo; per-sample allocation not given. Specimen acquisition occurred on day 63 following the initial vaccine or placebo injection. The donor's status was that of an adult aged 18-55 years in Boston.

The rearrangement links TRBV6-6 to TRBJ1-4; 7 nucleotides match TRBD1. The sample here was peripheral blood, taken in a trial of Ad26.COV2.S vaccine versus placebo. This TCR derives from a person between 18 and 65 years old who received the Ad26.COV2.S COVID-19 vaccine or a placebo. The CDR3 reads CASSPPTGPATNEKLFF. Here the CDR3 DNA reads TGTGCCAGCAGTCCCCCGACAGGGCCAGCAACTAATGAAAAACTGTTTTTT.